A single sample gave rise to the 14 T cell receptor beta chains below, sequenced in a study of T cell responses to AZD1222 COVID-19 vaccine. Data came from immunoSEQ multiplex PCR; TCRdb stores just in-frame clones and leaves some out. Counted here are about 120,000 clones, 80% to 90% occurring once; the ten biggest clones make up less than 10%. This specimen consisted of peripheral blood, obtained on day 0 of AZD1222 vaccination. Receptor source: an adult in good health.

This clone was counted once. CDR3 sequence reads: CASSFSASGFLYF. CDR3 DNA sequence: TGTGCCAGCAGTTTTTCGGCTAGCGGCTTCCTGTACTTC. V and J are TRBV12-3 or TRBV12-4 and TRBJ2-7; 7 nucleotides agree with TRBD2. Unmatched junction bases numbered 11, after V lost 3 bases and J lost 12 bases. The CDR3 is made up of 13 amino acids.

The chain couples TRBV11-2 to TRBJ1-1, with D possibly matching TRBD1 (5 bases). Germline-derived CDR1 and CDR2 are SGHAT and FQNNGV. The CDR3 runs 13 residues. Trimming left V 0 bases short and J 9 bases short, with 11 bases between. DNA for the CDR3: TGTGCCAGCAGCTTAGATCGCCGGGGGAAAGCTTTCTTT. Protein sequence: CASSLDRRGKAFF.

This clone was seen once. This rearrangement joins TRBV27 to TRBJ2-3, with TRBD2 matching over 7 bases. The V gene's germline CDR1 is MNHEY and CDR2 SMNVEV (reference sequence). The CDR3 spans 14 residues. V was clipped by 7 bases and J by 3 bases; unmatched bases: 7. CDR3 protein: CASTDLAATDTQYF. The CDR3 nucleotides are TGTGCCAGCACAGATCTAGCGGCAACAGATACGCAGTATTTT.

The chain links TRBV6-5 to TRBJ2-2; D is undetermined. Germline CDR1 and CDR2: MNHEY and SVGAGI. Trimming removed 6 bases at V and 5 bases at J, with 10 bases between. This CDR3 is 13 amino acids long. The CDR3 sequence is CASRTVITGELFF. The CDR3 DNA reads TGTGCCAGCAGAACAGTTATTACCGGGGAGCTGTTTTTT.

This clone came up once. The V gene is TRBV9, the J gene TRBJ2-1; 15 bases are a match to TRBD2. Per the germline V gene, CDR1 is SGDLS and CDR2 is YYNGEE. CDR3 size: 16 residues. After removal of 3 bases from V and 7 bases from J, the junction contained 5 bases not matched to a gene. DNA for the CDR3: TGTGCCAGCAGCGCCTGGACTAGCGGGGGGGTTAATGAGCAGTTCTTC. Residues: CASSAWTSGGVNEQFF.

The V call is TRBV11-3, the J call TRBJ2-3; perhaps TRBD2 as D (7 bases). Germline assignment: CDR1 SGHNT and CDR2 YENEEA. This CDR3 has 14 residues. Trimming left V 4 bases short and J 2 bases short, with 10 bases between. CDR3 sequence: CASSSGGYTDTQYF. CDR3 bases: TGTGCCAGCAGCTCGGGGGGCTACACAGATACGCAGTATTTT.

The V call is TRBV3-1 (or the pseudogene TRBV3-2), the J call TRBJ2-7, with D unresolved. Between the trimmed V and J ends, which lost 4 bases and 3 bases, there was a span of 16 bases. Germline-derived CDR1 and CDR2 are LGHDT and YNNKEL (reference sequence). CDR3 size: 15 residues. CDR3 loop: CASSPNGVCGYEQYF. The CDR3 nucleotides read TGTGCCAGCAGCCCGAACGGTGTTTGCGGCTACGAGCAGTACTTC.

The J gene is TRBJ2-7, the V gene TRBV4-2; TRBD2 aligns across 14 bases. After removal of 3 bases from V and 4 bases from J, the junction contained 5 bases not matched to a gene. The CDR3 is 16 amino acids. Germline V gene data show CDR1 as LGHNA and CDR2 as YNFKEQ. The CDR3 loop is CASSHSGLAGEYEQYF. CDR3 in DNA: TGTGCCAGCAGCCATTCGGGACTAGCGGGGGAATACGAGCAGTACTTC.

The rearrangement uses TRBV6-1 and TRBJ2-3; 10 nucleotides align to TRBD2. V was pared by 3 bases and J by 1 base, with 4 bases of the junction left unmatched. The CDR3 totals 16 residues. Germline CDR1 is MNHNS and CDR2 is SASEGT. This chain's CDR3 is CASSDLAGDRTDTQYF. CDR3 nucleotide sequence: TGTGCCAGCAGTGACCTAGCGGGGGATCGCACAGATACGCAGTATTTT.

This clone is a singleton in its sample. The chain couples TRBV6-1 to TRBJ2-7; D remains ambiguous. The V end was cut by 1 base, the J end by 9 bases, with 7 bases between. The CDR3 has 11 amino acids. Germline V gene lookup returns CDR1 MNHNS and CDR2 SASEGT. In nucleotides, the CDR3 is TGTGCCAGCAGTGAAGGCTCTTCGCAGTACTTC. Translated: CASSEGSSQYF.

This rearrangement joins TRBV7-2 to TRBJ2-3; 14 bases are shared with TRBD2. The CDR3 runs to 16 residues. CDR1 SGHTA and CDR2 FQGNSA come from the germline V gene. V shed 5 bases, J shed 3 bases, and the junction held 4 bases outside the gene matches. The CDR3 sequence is CASSTGLAGGTDTQYF. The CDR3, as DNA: TGTGCCAGCAGCACAGGACTAGCGGGAGGAACAGATACGCAGTATTTT.

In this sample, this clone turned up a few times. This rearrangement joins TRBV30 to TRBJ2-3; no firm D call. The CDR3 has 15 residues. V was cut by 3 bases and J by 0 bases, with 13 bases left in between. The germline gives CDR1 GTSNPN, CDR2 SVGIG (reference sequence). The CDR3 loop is CAWSRPGSSTDTQYF. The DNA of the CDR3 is TGTGCCTGGAGCCGCCCCGGTTCTAGCACAGATACGCAGTATTTT. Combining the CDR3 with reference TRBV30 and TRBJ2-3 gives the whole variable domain SQTIHQWPATLVQPVGSPLSLECTVEGTSNPNLYWYRQAAGRGLQLLFYSVGIGQISSEVPQNLSASRPQDRQFILSSKKLLLSDSGFYLCAWSRPGSSTDTQYFGPGTRLTVL.

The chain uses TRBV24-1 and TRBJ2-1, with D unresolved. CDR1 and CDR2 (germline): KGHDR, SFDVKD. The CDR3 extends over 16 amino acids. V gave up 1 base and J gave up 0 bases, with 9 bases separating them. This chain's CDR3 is CATSDFSRSSYNEQFF. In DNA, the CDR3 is TGTGCCACCAGTGATTTTAGCAGGAGCTCCTACAATGAGCAGTTCTTC.

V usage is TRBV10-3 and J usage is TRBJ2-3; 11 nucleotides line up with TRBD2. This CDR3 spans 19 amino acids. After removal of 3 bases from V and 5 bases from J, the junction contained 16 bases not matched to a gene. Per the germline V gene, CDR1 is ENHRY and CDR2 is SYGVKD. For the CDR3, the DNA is TGTGCCATCAGTGAACCCGACTCAACTAGCGGGGGCCTCATAGATACGCAGTATTTT. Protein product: CAISEPDSTSGGLIDTQYF.